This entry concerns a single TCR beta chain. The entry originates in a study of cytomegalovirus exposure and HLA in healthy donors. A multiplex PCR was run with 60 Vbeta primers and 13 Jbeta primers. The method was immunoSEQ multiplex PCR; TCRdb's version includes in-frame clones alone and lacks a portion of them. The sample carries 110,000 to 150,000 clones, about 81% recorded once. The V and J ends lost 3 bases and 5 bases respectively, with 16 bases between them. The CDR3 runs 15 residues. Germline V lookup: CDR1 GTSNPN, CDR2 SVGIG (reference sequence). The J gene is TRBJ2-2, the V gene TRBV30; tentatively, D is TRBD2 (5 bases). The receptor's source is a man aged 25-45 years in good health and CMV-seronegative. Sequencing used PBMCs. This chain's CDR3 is CAWSRGGQRTGELFF. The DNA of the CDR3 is TGTGCCTGGAGCCGCGGAGGCCAGAGGACCGGGGAGCTGTTTTTT.